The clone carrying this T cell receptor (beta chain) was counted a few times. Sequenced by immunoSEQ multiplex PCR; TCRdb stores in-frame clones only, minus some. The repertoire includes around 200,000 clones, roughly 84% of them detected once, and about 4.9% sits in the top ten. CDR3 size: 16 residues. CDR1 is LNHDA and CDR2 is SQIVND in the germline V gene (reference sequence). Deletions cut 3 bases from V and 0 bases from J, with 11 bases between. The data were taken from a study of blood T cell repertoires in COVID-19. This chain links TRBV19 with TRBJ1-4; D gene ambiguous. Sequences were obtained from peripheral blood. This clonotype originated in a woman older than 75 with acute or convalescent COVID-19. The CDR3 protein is CASSILARTTNEKLFF. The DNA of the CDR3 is TGTGCCAGTAGTATCCTAGCACGAACAACTAATGAAAAACTGTTTTTT.